These T cell receptor beta chains were read from a single sample in a study of T cell repertoires in cytomegalovirus infection. One entry per CDR3 protein, called by TCRdb with MiXCR from the reads. Of 120,000 to 150,000 distinct CDR3 sequences in the sample, roughly 6% were seen once. Sequenced input: PBMCs. The source is a human donor in good health (CMV status not recorded). Some clones in this sample may be carry-over from other donors' samples. Each CDR3 is given with its conserved first and last residue. A D gene is named only where the DNA matches it firmly. The size entry is marked missing in some rows and otherwise reads once, few, many or a size class.

v_gene: TRBV28; abundance: many; j_gene: TRBJ1-2; d_gene: -; CDR3nt: TGTGCCAGCAGCTCCGGGGGAAGAGCTAACTATGGCTACACCTTC; CDR3aa: CASSSGGRANYGYTF
v_gene: TRBV12-5; abundance: few; j_gene: TRBJ2-3; d_gene: -; CDR3nt: TGTGCTAGTGGAACAATCACAGATACGCAGTATTTT; CDR3aa: CASGTITDTQYF
v_gene: TRBV29-1; abundance: few; j_gene: TRBJ2-5; d_gene: TRBD2; CDR3nt: TGCAGCGTTGAAGATCGGGGGGGGCTCCAAGAGACCCAGTACTTC; CDR3aa: CSVEDRGGLQETQYF
v_gene: TRBV5-1; abundance: -; j_gene: TRBJ2-5; d_gene: TRBD1; CDR3nt: TGCGCCAGCAGCTTGGGGTCCAGGGGGAGTCTACAAGAGACCCAGTACTTC; CDR3aa: CASSLGSRGSLQETQYF
v_gene: TRBV20-1; abundance: -; j_gene: TRBJ2-7; d_gene: TRBD1; CDR3nt: TGCAGTGCTACCTTAACAGGGGACGAGCAGTACTTC; CDR3aa: CSATLTGDEQYF
v_gene: TRBV5-8; abundance: few; j_gene: TRBJ1-4; d_gene: TRBD1; CDR3nt: TGTGCCAGCAGCTTCGGGACAGGGGGCGAGGGTGAAAAACTGTTTTTT; CDR3aa: CASSFGTGGEGEKLFF
v_gene: TRBV7-8; abundance: many; j_gene: TRBJ2-1; d_gene: TRBD2; CDR3nt: TGTGCCAGCAGCTTTGGTGGGACTAGCTACAATGAGCAGTTCTTC; CDR3aa: CASSFGGTSYNEQFF
v_gene: TRBV7-9; abundance: many; j_gene: TRBJ1-3; d_gene: TRBD1; CDR3nt: TGTGCCAGCAGCTTATGGTTGACAGGGGGATCCGCTGGAAACACCATATATTTT; CDR3aa: CASSLWLTGGSAGNTIYF
v_gene: TRBV5-6; abundance: many; j_gene: TRBJ2-1; d_gene: -; CDR3nt: TGTGCCAGCAGCTTGGGTCGGGGTCTCTCCTACAATGAGCAGTTCTTC; CDR3aa: CASSLGRGLSYNEQFF
v_gene: TRBV7-2; abundance: many; j_gene: TRBJ2-3; d_gene: TRBD2; CDR3nt: TGTGCCAGCAGTCGTAGCGGGGGGCAAGGTAGAGCAGATACGCAGTATTTT; CDR3aa: CASSRSGGQGRADTQYF
v_gene: TRBV7-2; abundance: many; j_gene: TRBJ1-4; d_gene: TRBD1; CDR3nt: TGTGCCAGCAGCTTAGGAAGGACAGGGGGCTACAGCCGGATGAACAAACTGTTTTTT; CDR3aa: CASSLGRTGGYSRMNKLFF
v_gene: TRBV18; abundance: few; j_gene: TRBJ1-3; d_gene: TRBD1; CDR3nt: TGTGCCAGCTCACCGGACAGGCAACAAGGAAACACCATATATTTT; CDR3aa: CASSPDRQQGNTIYF
v_gene: TRBV6-1; abundance: many; j_gene: TRBJ2-3; d_gene: TRBD2; CDR3nt: TGTGCCAGCTGCGGGACTAGCTCAGATACGCAGTATTTT; CDR3aa: CASCGTSSDTQYF
v_gene: TRBV7-9; abundance: many; j_gene: TRBJ1-2; d_gene: -; CDR3nt: TGTGCCAGCAGCCCCGAAGTCGGTAACTATGGCTACACCTTC; CDR3aa: CASSPEVGNYGYTF
v_gene: TRBV7-2; abundance: many; j_gene: TRBJ2-2; d_gene: TRBD2; CDR3nt: TGTGCCAGCAGCTTGAGCGGGGTGAACACCGGGGAGCTGTTTTTT; CDR3aa: CASSLSGVNTGELFF
v_gene: TRBV7-2; abundance: many; j_gene: TRBJ2-5; d_gene: -; CDR3nt: TGTGCCAGCAGCTTCGGCCGGGAACCGGGGACCCAGTACTTC; CDR3aa: CASSFGREPGTQYF
v_gene: TRBV7-9; abundance: -; j_gene: TRBJ2-7; d_gene: -; CDR3nt: TGTGCCAGCAGCTTAACCCAGGGGTTCTACGAGCAGTACTTC; CDR3aa: CASSLTQGFYEQYF
v_gene: TRBV19; abundance: few; j_gene: TRBJ2-5; d_gene: -; CDR3nt: TGTGCCAGTAGCCCCCGGACAGAAGAGACCCAGTACTTC; CDR3aa: CASSPRTEETQYF
v_gene: TRBV20-1; abundance: -; j_gene: TRBJ1-2; d_gene: TRBD1; CDR3nt: TGCAGTGCTAGAGAAGGATGGAGACAGGGGCGCGGCTATGGCTACACCTTC; CDR3aa: CSAREGWRQGRGYGYTF
v_gene: TRBV7-2; abundance: many; j_gene: TRBJ1-2; d_gene: -; CDR3nt: TGTGCCAGCAGCTTAGCCGTGTTTGCGGGGGCTAGTGGCTACACCTTC; CDR3aa: CASSLAVFAGASGYTF
v_gene: TRBV14; abundance: -; j_gene: TRBJ1-6; d_gene: -; CDR3nt: TGTGCCAGCAGCCAAGGATGGGACACTAATTATAATTCACCCCTCCACTTT; CDR3aa: CASSQGWDTNYNSPLHF
v_gene: TRBV7-6; abundance: -; j_gene: TRBJ2-1; d_gene: TRBD1; CDR3nt: TGTGCCAGCAGCTTAACAGGACAGGGTTCCTACAATGAGCAGTTCTTC; CDR3aa: CASSLTGQGSYNEQFF
v_gene: TRBV7-2; abundance: many; j_gene: TRBJ2-3; d_gene: -; CDR3nt: TGTGCCAGCAGCCTGGAGAACACAGATACGCAGTATTTT; CDR3aa: CASSLENTDTQYF
v_gene: TRBV12-3/TRBV12-4; abundance: many; j_gene: TRBJ2-5; d_gene: TRBD2; CDR3nt: TGTGCCAGCAGTAGCCCCCGGGGGGTTAGGGTAGAAGAGACCCAGTACTTC; CDR3aa: CASSSPRGVRVEETQYF
v_gene: TRBV6-2/TRBV6-3; abundance: many; j_gene: TRBJ1-2; d_gene: -; CDR3nt: TGTGCCAGCAGCCCGGGGGCGGACTATGGCTACACCTTC; CDR3aa: CASSPGADYGYTF
v_gene: TRBV5-4; abundance: many; j_gene: TRBJ2-1; d_gene: -; CDR3nt: TGTGCCAGCAGCTTCGGGCCCAATGAGCAGTTCTTC; CDR3aa: CASSFGPNEQFF
v_gene: TRBV6-9; abundance: many; j_gene: TRBJ2-7; d_gene: -; CDR3nt: TGTGCCAGCAGTGGACTGGGGGAGCCCTACGAGCAGTACTTC; CDR3aa: CASSGLGEPYEQYF
v_gene: TRBV28; abundance: -; j_gene: TRBJ1-5; d_gene: -; CDR3nt: TGTGCCAGCATGAATCGGGGCAATCAGCCCCAGCATTTT; CDR3aa: CASMNRGNQPQHF
v_gene: TRBV12-3/TRBV12-4; abundance: many; j_gene: TRBJ1-5; d_gene: -; CDR3nt: TGTGCCAGCAGTTTACCCCCCTCCCACAATCAGCCCCAGCATTTT; CDR3aa: CASSLPPSHNQPQHF
v_gene: TRBV7-2; abundance: many; j_gene: TRBJ2-5; d_gene: -; CDR3nt: TGTGCCAGCAGCTTAAGGACCAGGGAGACCCAGTACTTC; CDR3aa: CASSLRTRETQYF
v_gene: TRBV27; abundance: many; j_gene: TRBJ2-3; d_gene: -; CDR3nt: TGTGCCAGCAGTATCAGAACGCAAGATACGCAGTATTTT; CDR3aa: CASSIRTQDTQYF
v_gene: TRBV7-2; abundance: many; j_gene: TRBJ2-7; d_gene: -; CDR3nt: TGTGCCAGCAGTTCCACTGGCTACGAGCAGTACTTC; CDR3aa: CASSSTGYEQYF
v_gene: TRBV5-5; abundance: many; j_gene: TRBJ2-2; d_gene: -; CDR3nt: TGTGCCAGCAGCTTGGTCGTCGCGAACACCGGGGAGCTGTTTTTT; CDR3aa: CASSLVVANTGELFF
v_gene: TRBV7-8; abundance: many; j_gene: TRBJ1-5; d_gene: TRBD1; CDR3nt: TGTGCCAGCAGCCCCCAACCGGACAGGAGCAATCAGCCCCAGCATTTT; CDR3aa: CASSPQPDRSNQPQHF
v_gene: TRBV28; abundance: many; j_gene: TRBJ2-7; d_gene: TRBD1; CDR3nt: TGTGCCAGCAGCCCCCGGGCAGGGGGCTTCGAGCAGTACTTC; CDR3aa: CASSPRAGGFEQYF
v_gene: TRBV5-6; abundance: -; j_gene: TRBJ2-1; d_gene: -; CDR3nt: TGTGCCAGCAGCTACGGACGGAGTAATGATGAGCAGTTCTTC; CDR3aa: CASSYGRSNDEQFF
v_gene: TRBV25-1; abundance: -; j_gene: TRBJ1-3; d_gene: TRBD1; CDR3nt: TGTGCCAGCAGTGATTTTACAGGGGGCCAAGGGAACACCATATATTTT; CDR3aa: CASSDFTGGQGNTIYF
v_gene: TRBV7-2; abundance: many; j_gene: TRBJ2-1; d_gene: TRBD2; CDR3nt: TGTGCCAGCAGCAACCTGCGGGGGGCCTACAATGAGCAGTTCTTC; CDR3aa: CASSNLRGAYNEQFF
v_gene: TRBV7-2; abundance: many; j_gene: TRBJ1-1; d_gene: -; CDR3nt: TGTGCCAGCAGCTTAGACGCTAACACTGAAGCTTTCTTT; CDR3aa: CASSLDANTEAFF
v_gene: TRBV12-3/TRBV12-4; abundance: many; j_gene: TRBJ1-5; d_gene: -; CDR3nt: TGTGCCAGCCGTAGGGGCGTCGGGGGCCCCAATCAGCCCCAGCATTTT; CDR3aa: CASRRGVGGPNQPQHF
v_gene: TRBV30; abundance: -; j_gene: TRBJ1-1; d_gene: -; CDR3nt: TGTGCCTGGAGCATCACCAGGAACACTGAAGCTTTCTTT; CDR3aa: CAWSITRNTEAFF
v_gene: TRBV7-2; abundance: many; j_gene: TRBJ2-5; d_gene: TRBD1; CDR3nt: TGTGCCAGCAGCTTCCGACAGGGAGTAGGGGAGACCCAGTACTTC; CDR3aa: CASSFRQGVGETQYF
v_gene: TRBV12-3/TRBV12-4; abundance: few; j_gene: TRBJ2-3; d_gene: TRBD2; CDR3nt: TGTGCCAGCAGTGAGACGGGGGGGGCTACAGATACGCAGTATTTT; CDR3aa: CASSETGGATDTQYF
v_gene: TRBV29-1; abundance: -; j_gene: TRBJ1-3; d_gene: -; CDR3nt: TGCAGCGCAGGATGGGGGTCGTCCGGAAACACCATATATTTT; CDR3aa: CSAGWGSSGNTIYF
v_gene: TRBV28; abundance: many; j_gene: TRBJ2-2; d_gene: -; CDR3nt: TGTGCCAGCAGTTTATTTGGGACCGGGGAGCTGTTTTTT; CDR3aa: CASSLFGTGELFF
v_gene: TRBV4-1; abundance: many; j_gene: TRBJ1-2; d_gene: -; CDR3nt: TGCGCCAGCAGCCAAGAGAGGGGGGGCCCAGGCTACGGCTATGGCTACACCTTC; CDR3aa: CASSQERGGPGYGYGYTF
v_gene: TRBV7-2; abundance: many; j_gene: TRBJ2-7; d_gene: TRBD2; CDR3nt: TGTGCCAGCAGCTTAGTCCGGGGGGGTGGGTACGAGCAGTACTTC; CDR3aa: CASSLVRGGGYEQYF
v_gene: TRBV7-2; abundance: many; j_gene: TRBJ2-5; d_gene: TRBD2; CDR3nt: TGTGCCAGCAGCTTCGGTAGCGGGGCCGGGGAGACCCAGTACTTC; CDR3aa: CASSFGSGAGETQYF
v_gene: TRBV20-1; abundance: many; j_gene: TRBJ1-5; d_gene: TRBD1; CDR3nt: TGCAGTGCCCCAGGGACAGGCGGTCCCTTGGTGAGCAATCAGCCCCAGCATTTT; CDR3aa: CSAPGTGGPLVSNQPQHF
v_gene: TRBV20-1; abundance: few; j_gene: TRBJ2-1; d_gene: -; CDR3nt: TGCAGTGCTGCAGACTGGGGACTCTACAATGAGCAGTTCTTC; CDR3aa: CSAADWGLYNEQFF
v_gene: TRBV5-5; abundance: many; j_gene: TRBJ2-7; d_gene: -; CDR3nt: TGTGCCAGCAGCTCTATCTTATTTTTGACAGAGACCGGCCGCGTTAGGCGGACCTACGAGCAGTACTTC; CDR3aa: CASSSILFLTETGRVRRTYEQYF
v_gene: TRBV2; abundance: once; j_gene: TRBJ1-1; d_gene: -; CDR3nt: TGTGCCAGCAGTGTGACGGGGGGCGGCACTGAAGCTTTCTTT; CDR3aa: CASSVTGGGTEAFF
v_gene: TRBV2; abundance: -; j_gene: TRBJ1-6; d_gene: TRBD1; CDR3nt: TGTGCCAGCAGTGCGGACAGGATAATCTCCTATAATTCACCCCTCCACTTT; CDR3aa: CASSADRIISYNSPLHF
v_gene: TRBV29-1; abundance: many; j_gene: TRBJ1-2; d_gene: -; CDR3nt: TGCAGCGTTGAAACGGGGGCTGGCTACACCTTC; CDR3aa: CSVETGAGYTF
v_gene: TRBV12-3/TRBV12-4; abundance: many; j_gene: TRBJ1-1; d_gene: -; CDR3nt: TGTGCCAGCAGTTTACGACAGCACGCCACTAGTGCTTTCTTT; CDR3aa: CASSLRQHATSAFF
v_gene: TRBV25-1; abundance: many; j_gene: TRBJ1-6; d_gene: -; CDR3nt: TGTGCCAGCAGGGGATCTCAGGGCGAGAGTTCACCCCTCCACTTT; CDR3aa: CASRGSQGESSPLHF